Sequencing of this T cell receptor beta chain was carried out in a study of T-cell memory formation after mild COVID-19. This clonotype was seen a handful of times. Its antigen is unidentified. Findings and limits, study-wide: Mainly CM and EM harbored the contracting CD4+ clones; mainly EMRA harbored the CD8+ ones. Cross-reactive memory apparently joined, as some responding clones appeared in pre-infection memory.

This CDR3 comprises 13 residues. Germline lookup yields CDR1 SEHNR and CDR2 FQNEAQ (reference sequence). V dropped 1 base and J dropped 3 bases, with 6 bases sitting between them. It was 5'RACE with constant-segment primers that produced the TCR alpha and TCR beta cDNA libraries, which carried sample barcodes and UMIs. TCRdb reprocessed the 5' RACE reads via MiXCR and lists one record per CDR3 protein. The data hold 250,000 to 300,000 distinct CDR3 sequences, with 15% to 20% observed a single time. The J gene is TRBJ2-5, the V gene TRBV7-9, with D perhaps matching TRBD2 (5 bases). The receptor was isolated from a man aged 18 to 35 who had mild COVID-19 (a few samples of this study predate the infection). Cell type and time point are not known. The sample consisted of PBMCs or a T cell subset sorted from them (not recorded which). The CDR3 here is CASSLEREETQYF. The CDR3 DNA sequence: TGTGCCAGCAGCTTAGAGAGGGAAGAGACCCAGTACTTC.